Listed here are 16 T cell receptor beta chains from one sample, sequenced in a study of CD8+ T cells in alopecia areata. The sequencing template was cDNA reverse transcribed from extracted RNA. TCRdb's table, derived via immunoSEQ multiplex PCR, lists solely in-frame clones and lacks some. The specimen has more than 250,000 clones, none found just once. Cells that came from pooled cutaneous lymph nodes were sorted using CD4, CD8alpha, NKG2D, NKG2ACE and other markers. Sequencing was carried out using CD4+ T cells sorted from a lymph node. The source of these receptors is a C3H/HeJ mouse with alopecia areata. Strain haplotype (MHC): H2-k.

This clone was counted only a few times. Mouse gene names apply. The read ends 4 residues before the CDR3 terminus; that terminus is restored from the germline J gene. At the DNA level, this CDR3 is encoded by other sequences in the same sample as well. The chain couples TRBV31 to TRBJ2-7, with a possible D match to TRBD1 (8 bases). This CDR3 region has 13 residues. Germline V lookup: CDR1 GKSSPN, CDR2 SITVG. CDR3: CAWSLQGGYEQYF. The covered CDR3 bases are TGTGCCTGGAGCCTACAGGGGGGGTAT.

About this clone: The gene names given are mouse names. The CDR3 end lies 4 residues beyond the end of the read and is filled in from the germline J gene. The same CDR3 arises from other DNA sequences in this sample as well. The rearrangement joins TRBV13-2 to TRBJ2-3; TRBD2 might be the D (6 bases). The V end lost 2 bases, the J end lost 0 bases, and 10 bases lay between the germline ends. CDR1 and CDR2 from the germline V gene are NNHNN and SYGAGS (reference sequence). This CDR3 region has 15 residues. CDR3 DNA (partial): TGTGCCAGCGGTGACCCGGGGACTAGTGCAGAA. Its translation is CASGDPGTSAE. The CDR3, in full, reads CASGDPGTSAETLYF.

This clone was observed at least ten times. The germline and genes are mouse ones. The read comes to an end 4 residues before the CDR3 does, leaving the germline J gene to fill in the end. The sample carries other DNA sequences with the same CDR3. The chain is built from TRBV17 and TRBJ2-5; D unclear. The CDR3 loop spans 14 amino acids. V shed 0 bases and J shed 0 bases, with 4 bases lying between them. Germline CDR1 and CDR2: MNHDT and YYDKIL. The sequenced part of the CDR3 DNA is TGTGCTAGCAGTAGAGACAGGAACCAAGAC. It specifies CASSRDRNQD. Given in full, the CDR3 is CASSRDRNQDTQYF.

Turning to this clone: Each gene name is a mouse one. From the germline J gene comes the end of the CDR3, since the read stops 3 residues before it. V and J are TRBV1 and TRBJ1-6; possible D gene TRBD1, 6 bases. TRBJ1-6 has ORF status, its function being uncertain. V was trimmed by 1 base and J by 3 bases, leaving 10 bases between them. CDR1 is NSQYPW, CDR2 LRSPGD, per germline (reference sequence). The CDR3 runs to 16 residues. This CDR3 reads CTCSAANRDYNSPLYF. The sequenced CDR3 bases are TGCACCTGCAGTGCAGCTAACAGGGACTATAATTCGCCC.

Comment on this clone: Genes and germline are mouse. The sequenced fragment ends 4 residues before the CDR3 boundary, so the rest is inferred from the germline J gene. This chain uses TRBV13-2 with TRBJ2-1, with D tentatively TRBD1 (6 bases). The CDR3 totals 15 residues. Trimming took off 2 bases at V and 0 bases at J, with 9 bases between the two ends. Germline loops: CDR1 NNHNN, CDR2 SYGAGS (reference sequence). The sequenced part of the CDR3 DNA is TGTGCCAGCGGTGAGGGGACAAATAACTATGCT. Encoded protein: CASGEGTNNYA. The whole CDR3 is CASGEGTNNYAEQFF.

Note on this clone: The gene names here belong to mouse. The read ends 4 residues early relative to the CDR3; the germline J gene fills the gap. The chain carries TRBV5 and TRBJ2-1; 8 bases align to TRBD1. CDR1 is LGHNA, CDR2 YNLKQL, per germline (reference sequence). With 1 base clipped from V and 5 bases from J, the junction kept 4 bases outside the gene matches. This CDR3 contains 15 residues. CDR3 region: CASSQADRGDAEQFF. CDR3 DNA (partial): TGTGCCAGCAGCCAAGCCGACAGGGGAGATGCT.

The sample holds a few counts of this clone. Gene names and germline refer to mouse. Sequencing ends 4 residues short of the CDR3 end; the germline J gene provides the rest. This rearrangement joins TRBV13-1 to TRBJ1-2, with 8 bases fitting TRBD1. Germline assignment: CDR1 NSHNY and CDR2 SYGAGN. V lost 2 bases, J lost 4 bases, and 7 bases stayed unmatched. The CDR3 is 15 amino acids. The DNA read from the CDR3 is TGTGCCAGCAGTGAGCCCACAGGGGGGGGCTCC. As protein: CASSEPTGGGS. The CDR3 reads in full as CASSEPTGGGSDYTF.

This clone was seen a few times. Genes here carry mouse names. The read halts 4 residues ahead of the CDR3 end, with the missing end drawn from the germline J gene. The gene calls are TRBV1 and TRBJ2-7, with 8 bases that match TRBD1. Looked up from germline, CDR1 is NSQYPW and CDR2 is LRSPGD (reference sequence). The CDR3 has 13 amino acids. The part of the CDR3 DNA that was read is TGCACCTGCAGTGATGGACAGGGATAT. It specifies CTCSDGQGY. The whole CDR3 sequence reads CTCSDGQGYEQYF.

This clone was observed a few times. Each gene name is a mouse one. Sequencing ends 4 residues short of the CDR3 end; the germline J gene provides the rest. The chain couples TRBV12-1 to TRBJ2-2, with unresolved D. This CDR3 contains 12 residues. Germline CDR1 and CDR2: SGHSN and HYEKVE. This CDR3 is CASSLGGGQLYF. CDR3 DNA (partial): TGTGCCAGCTCTCTCGGTGGGGGG. The variable domain in full, completed from reference TRBV12-1 and TRBJ2-2, reads DSGVVQSPRHIIKEKGGRSVLTCIPISGHSNVVWYQQTLGKELKFLIQHYEKVERDKGFLPSRFSVQQFDDYHSEMNMSALELEDSAMYFCASSLGGGQLYFGEGSKLTVL.

Regarding this clone: These gene names are mouse names. This chain's CDR3 is CASSLQGDTQYF. Partial CDR3 DNA: TGTGCCAGCAGTCTACAGGGGGAC. The chain combines TRBV13-1 with TRBJ2-5; 7 bases match TRBD1. The CDR3 end falls 4 residues outside the read, so it is completed with the germline J gene. This CDR3 has 12 amino acids. Germline CDR1 reads NSHNY; CDR2 reads SYGAGN.

As for this clone: Each gene name is a mouse one. The read ends 4 residues shy of where the CDR3 ends; the end is completed using the germline J gene. The gene calls are TRBV13-1 and TRBJ2-4; 11 positions agree with TRBD2. This CDR3 has 15 amino acids. The germline V gene encodes CDR1 NSHNY and CDR2 SYGAGN. The sequenced CDR3 bases are TGTGCCAGCAGCGTCCGGACTGGGGGGCAGAAC. Translated, it gives CASSVRTGGQN. The whole CDR3 region reads CASSVRTGGQNTLYF.

This clone was detected only a few times. The germline and genes are mouse ones. The read comes to an end 4 residues before the CDR3 does, leaving the germline J gene to fill in the end. The same CDR3 arises from other DNA sequences in this sample as well. This chain connects TRBV13-1 to TRBJ2-5, with D possibly being TRBD2 (6 bases). Trimming left V 1 base short and J 2 bases short, with 8 bases between. Germline V gives CDR1 NSHNY, CDR2 SYGAGN. This CDR3 comprises 14 residues. This CDR3 reads CASSDRGLQDTQYF. The sequenced part of the CDR3 DNA is TGTGCCAGCAGTGATCGGGGACTCCAAGAC.

Worth noting for this clone: The listed genes are named as in mouse. With the read ending 4 residues before the CDR3 end, the germline J gene is used to fill in that end. This specimen includes other DNA sequences encoding the same CDR3. The V gene is TRBV13-1, the J gene TRBJ2-1, with 8 bases aligning to TRBD2. This CDR3 is 13 amino acids long. After removal of 5 bases from V and 3 bases from J, the junction contained 1 base not matched to a gene. Germline V gives CDR1 NSHNY, CDR2 SYGAGN. CDR3 sequence: CASRGLGYAEQFF. CDR3 DNA, as far as it was read: TGTGCCAGCAGAGGACTGGGCTATGCT.

A few counts support this clone. The genes and germline here are from mouse. Sequencing ends 4 residues short of the CDR3 end; the germline J gene provides the rest. The same CDR3 can be traced to other DNA sequences in this sample. The rearrangement uses TRBV13-1 and TRBJ2-1; TRBD2 matches 11 bases. The V and J ends lost 3 bases and 6 bases, in that order; junction bases with no gene match: 5. The CDR3 has 15 amino acids. Germline CDR1 and CDR2: NSHNY and SYGAGN. The covered CDR3 bases are TGTGCCAGCAGTGGCACTGGGGGGGCGCCTGCT. It specifies CASSGTGGAPA. The entire CDR3 reads CASSGTGGAPAEQFF.

Remarks on this clone: Mouse gene names and germline throughout. The missing CDR3 end, 4 residues past where the read stops, is filled in from the germline J gene. The chain joins TRBV13-2 to TRBJ2-1; 9 bases line up with TRBD2. Unmatched junction bases numbered 5, after V lost 3 bases and J lost 4 bases. This CDR3 comprises 15 residues. Germline lookup yields CDR1 NNHNN and CDR2 SYGAGS (reference sequence). Incomplete CDR3 DNA: TGTGCCAGCGGTGTTGGGGGGGCGGGGTATGCT. Residues: CASGVGGAGYA. The entire CDR3 reads CASGVGGAGYAEQFF.

To note about this clone: All gene names here are mouse names. The read terminates 4 residues before the CDR3 end, so the remaining end is supplied by the germline J gene. The rearrangement joins TRBV12-1 to TRBJ2-1; 10 bases are a match to TRBD2. Germline lookup yields CDR1 SGHSN and CDR2 HYEKVE. With V trimmed by 6 bases and J by 1 base, 2 bases remained unmatched. The CDR3 sequence is 14 residues long. The covered CDR3 bases are TGTGCCAGCAAACTGGGGGGGAACTATGCT. Translated: CASKLGGNYA. The full CDR3 reads CASKLGGNYAEQFF.